The sequence of this T cell receptor beta chain was determined in a study of T cell responses to AZD1222 COVID-19 vaccine (dated by TCRdb to about 2021). Regarding the study in general: Because spike-specific TCR depth and breadth did not differ between the two schedules, AZD1222 recipients who got a second dose at roughly 4 weeks were pooled with those who got a second dose at roughly 12 weeks. Trial participants were enrolled by age into subgroups of 18-55, 56-69 and 70-plus years, and around 150, 28 and 57 TCR-sequenced participants, respectively, were included in these subgroups. TCR sequencing covered some 250 trial participants: some 210 given two doses of AZD1222 and around 25 given two doses of MenACWY control vaccine.

Study-wide findings and limitations: Epitopes outside the regions mutated in the B.1.351 and B.1.1.7 variants were reportedly recognized by nearly half of the unique spike-specific TCRs. Participants were mostly white British and included more females than males, and it was suggested by the authors that clonal diversity may have been underestimated. The whole spike protein was spanned by vaccine-associated CD4 TCRs, and dominant responses were seen in regions 160-218 and 743-854. Because no samples from the day 14 peak response were available, repertoires could be characterized only after the peak T cell response. Only 5 to 7 AZD1222 recipients were SARS-CoV-2 seropositive at baseline, limiting conclusions about previously exposed vaccinees. A significant rise in spike-specific TCR breadth and depth was observed after two AZD1222 doses relative to day 0 and relative to MenACWY recipients. The 56-69-year group was small, and its depth increase did not reach significance, likely because of low power.

The CDR3 regions of human TCRbeta chains were analyzed by immunosequencing. The original methods were these. Repertoire TCRs were checked for matches against a reference library of SARS-CoV-2-specific TCRs that had been generated using the MIRA antigen-specificity platform. Breadth meant the fraction of unique TCRs that were SARS-CoV-2-associated, whereas depth meant the fraction of total T cells that were SARS-CoV-2-associated. Using the MIRA data, every spike-specific TCR was mapped to the spike region that the TCR reacted to and assigned to either a CD4 or a CD8 class. Log10-transformed breadth and depth values were compared by one-way ANOVA with Sidak's multiple comparisons tests. The table was pulled from immuneACCESS by TCRdb, which kept in-frame rearrangements only. Such tables lose some clones; where checked, under half of the loss comes from unresolved V genes, and the rest has no known cause. V and J calls and clone size follow that table, whereas D and trimming were derived from the DNA. The sample table records about 92,000 clones; around nine tenths of these occur just once. Less than 3.5% of the sample belongs to the ten largest clones.

As concerns this clone: Its binding antigen is unknown. No base quality information exists; no much larger clone differs at one position.

Read against the paper, the sample's time point label means: baseline before first vaccination. Samples from vaccinated people were obtained from the UK trials COV001 and COV002, which included a single-blind randomized controlled phase 2/3 trial of AZD1222 (ChAdOx1 nCoV-19) in healthy adults. For TCRbeta chain sequencing, PBMC samples from trial participants were taken at day 0 and at day 28 after the second dose. Taken from cysteine to phenylalanine, the CDR3 has 14 residues. Only the CDR3 DNA stays, 42 bases, in frame from base 1. V is shortened by 0 bases, J by 6 bases, and the region joining them spans 9 bases. Taken from the germline V gene (reference sequence), the CDR1 and CDR2 loops are LGHDT and YNNKEL.

Here the sequenced sample was peripheral blood, taken on day 0 of AZD1222 vaccination. Here the chain combines TRBV3-1 (or the pseudogene TRBV3-2) and TRBJ1-5; no D gene call is confident. The sequence was obtained from an adult in good health. In nucleotides, the sequence is TGTGCCAGCAGCCAAGATCCGGGGATTCAGCCCCAGCATTTT. This translates into CASSQDPGIQPQHF.